Sequencing of this T cell receptor (beta chain) was carried out in a study of glioma-infiltrating T cells after dendritic cell vaccination. The primer mix had 60 V beta and 13 J beta primers. The method was immunoSEQ multiplex PCR; TCRdb's version includes in-frame clones alone and lacks a portion of them. The table includes around 90,000 clones, roughly 83% detected once. This clone was detected once. Relative to the germline gene, one junction end is altered; a read error may explain this. Fresh-frozen tumor tissue and more than two years of survival data were available for all. This TCR was sampled from a human donor with glioblastoma. The sequenced sample was blood, obtained before dendritic cell vaccination.

The CDR3 protein is CAWNRGGVWIF. As DNA, the CDR3 is TGTGCCTGGAATAGGGGGGGGGTGTGGATCTTC. This rearrangement joins TRBV30 to TRBJ2-1; tentatively, D is TRBD2 (7 bases). The CDR3 sequence is 11 residues long. Germline V gene data show CDR1 as GTSNPN and CDR2 as SVGIG (reference sequence). The variable domain in full, with the rest retrieved from reference TRBV30 and TRBJ2-1, is SQTIHQWPATLVQPVGSPLSLECTVEGTSNPNLYWYRQAAGRGLQLLFYSVGIGQISSEVPQNLSASRPQDRQFILSSKKLLLSDSGFYLCAWNRGGVWIFGPGTRLTVL.